This T cell receptor beta chain is from a study of patients and donors after allogeneic stem cell transplantation. Trimming removed 1 base from V and 11 bases from J, with 23 bases in between. There are 16 residues in the CDR3. This clonotype was counted only a few times. TCRdb re-called the RT-PCR reads through MiXCR, storing one row per CDR3 protein. Of 900,000 to 1,000,000 distinct CDR3 sequences in the sample, 15% to 20% were seen once. This chain links TRBV12-3 or TRBV12-4 with TRBJ1-1; a possible D gene is TRBD1 (5 bases). Input material: blood, either unsorted or a sorted T cell fraction (not recorded which). The clonotype comes from a human donor who was either an allogeneic HSCT recipient or a stem cell or donor lymphocyte infusion donor (not recorded which). It is not recorded whose cells these are; they may come from a transplant donor. The CDR3 is CASSLGVGGSLPGAFF. The CDR3 DNA is TGTGCCAGCAGTTTAGGGGTCGGGGGGTCCCTTCCTGGGGCTTTCTTT.